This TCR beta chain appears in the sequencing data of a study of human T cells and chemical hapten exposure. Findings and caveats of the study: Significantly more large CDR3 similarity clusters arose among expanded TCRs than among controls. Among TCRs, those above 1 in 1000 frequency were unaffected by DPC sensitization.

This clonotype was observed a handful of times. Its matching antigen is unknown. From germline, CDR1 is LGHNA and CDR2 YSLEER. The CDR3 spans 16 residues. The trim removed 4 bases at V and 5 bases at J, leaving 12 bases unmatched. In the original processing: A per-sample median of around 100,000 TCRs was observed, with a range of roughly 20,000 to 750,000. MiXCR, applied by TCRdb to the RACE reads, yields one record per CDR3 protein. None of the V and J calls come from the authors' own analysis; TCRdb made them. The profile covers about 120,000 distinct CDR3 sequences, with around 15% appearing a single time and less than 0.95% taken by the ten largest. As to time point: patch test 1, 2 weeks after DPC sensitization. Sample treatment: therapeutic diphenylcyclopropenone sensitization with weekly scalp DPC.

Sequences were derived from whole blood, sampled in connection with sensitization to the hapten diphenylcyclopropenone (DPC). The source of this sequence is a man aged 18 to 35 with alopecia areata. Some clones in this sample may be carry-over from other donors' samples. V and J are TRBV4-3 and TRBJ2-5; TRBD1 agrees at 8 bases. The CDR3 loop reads CASSPDRASFSETQYF. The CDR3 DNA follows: TGCGCCAGCAGCCCGGACAGGGCTAGTTTTTCGGAGACCCAGTACTTC.